The present T cell receptor (beta chain) was sequenced within a study of blood T cells in healthy people across ages. There are a few counts of this clonotype. Caucasian individuals from Russia who were healthy and aged 6 to 90 acted as donors. Looked up from germline, CDR1 is DFQATT and CDR2 is SNEGSKA (reference sequence). Between the trimmed V and J ends, which lost 0 bases and 0 bases, there was a span of 10 bases. The CDR3 has 15 amino acids. PCR was performed a second time for about 7 to 12 cycles using a sample-barcoded 5' primer and a J-beta primer mix. TCRdb fed the 5' RACE reads into MiXCR, producing one record per CDR3 protein. The top ten clones hold less than 20% of a sample with more than 500,000 distinct CDR3 sequences, approximately 25% of them seen once.

This sequence originates from a woman in her sixties or seventies in good health. The rearrangement links TRBV20-1 to TRBJ2-3, with unresolved D. Source material: blood. The CDR3 protein is CSAREQMTSTDTQYF. CDR3 nucleotide sequence: TGCAGTGCTAGAGAACAGATGACTAGCACAGATACGCAGTATTTT.